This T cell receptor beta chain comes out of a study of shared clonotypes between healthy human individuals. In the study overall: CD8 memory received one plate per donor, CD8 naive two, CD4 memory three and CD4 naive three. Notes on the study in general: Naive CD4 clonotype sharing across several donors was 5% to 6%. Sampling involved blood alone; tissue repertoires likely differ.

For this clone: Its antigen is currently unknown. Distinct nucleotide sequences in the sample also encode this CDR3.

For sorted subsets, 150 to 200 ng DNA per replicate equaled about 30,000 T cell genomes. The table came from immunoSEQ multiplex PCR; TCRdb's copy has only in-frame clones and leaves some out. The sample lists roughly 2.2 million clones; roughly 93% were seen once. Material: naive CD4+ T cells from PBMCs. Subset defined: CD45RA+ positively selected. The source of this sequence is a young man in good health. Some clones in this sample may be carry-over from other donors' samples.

CDR3 in amino acids: CASSLGRDYGYTF. CDR3 nucleotides: TGTGCCAGCAGCTTAGGTAGGGACTATGGCTACACCTTC. The rearrangement links TRBV7-2 to TRBJ1-2; D gene uncertain. V was shortened by 1 base and J by 3 bases, with 6 bases between the two germline ends. There are 13 residues in the CDR3. CDR1 is SGHTA, CDR2 FQGNSA, per germline.